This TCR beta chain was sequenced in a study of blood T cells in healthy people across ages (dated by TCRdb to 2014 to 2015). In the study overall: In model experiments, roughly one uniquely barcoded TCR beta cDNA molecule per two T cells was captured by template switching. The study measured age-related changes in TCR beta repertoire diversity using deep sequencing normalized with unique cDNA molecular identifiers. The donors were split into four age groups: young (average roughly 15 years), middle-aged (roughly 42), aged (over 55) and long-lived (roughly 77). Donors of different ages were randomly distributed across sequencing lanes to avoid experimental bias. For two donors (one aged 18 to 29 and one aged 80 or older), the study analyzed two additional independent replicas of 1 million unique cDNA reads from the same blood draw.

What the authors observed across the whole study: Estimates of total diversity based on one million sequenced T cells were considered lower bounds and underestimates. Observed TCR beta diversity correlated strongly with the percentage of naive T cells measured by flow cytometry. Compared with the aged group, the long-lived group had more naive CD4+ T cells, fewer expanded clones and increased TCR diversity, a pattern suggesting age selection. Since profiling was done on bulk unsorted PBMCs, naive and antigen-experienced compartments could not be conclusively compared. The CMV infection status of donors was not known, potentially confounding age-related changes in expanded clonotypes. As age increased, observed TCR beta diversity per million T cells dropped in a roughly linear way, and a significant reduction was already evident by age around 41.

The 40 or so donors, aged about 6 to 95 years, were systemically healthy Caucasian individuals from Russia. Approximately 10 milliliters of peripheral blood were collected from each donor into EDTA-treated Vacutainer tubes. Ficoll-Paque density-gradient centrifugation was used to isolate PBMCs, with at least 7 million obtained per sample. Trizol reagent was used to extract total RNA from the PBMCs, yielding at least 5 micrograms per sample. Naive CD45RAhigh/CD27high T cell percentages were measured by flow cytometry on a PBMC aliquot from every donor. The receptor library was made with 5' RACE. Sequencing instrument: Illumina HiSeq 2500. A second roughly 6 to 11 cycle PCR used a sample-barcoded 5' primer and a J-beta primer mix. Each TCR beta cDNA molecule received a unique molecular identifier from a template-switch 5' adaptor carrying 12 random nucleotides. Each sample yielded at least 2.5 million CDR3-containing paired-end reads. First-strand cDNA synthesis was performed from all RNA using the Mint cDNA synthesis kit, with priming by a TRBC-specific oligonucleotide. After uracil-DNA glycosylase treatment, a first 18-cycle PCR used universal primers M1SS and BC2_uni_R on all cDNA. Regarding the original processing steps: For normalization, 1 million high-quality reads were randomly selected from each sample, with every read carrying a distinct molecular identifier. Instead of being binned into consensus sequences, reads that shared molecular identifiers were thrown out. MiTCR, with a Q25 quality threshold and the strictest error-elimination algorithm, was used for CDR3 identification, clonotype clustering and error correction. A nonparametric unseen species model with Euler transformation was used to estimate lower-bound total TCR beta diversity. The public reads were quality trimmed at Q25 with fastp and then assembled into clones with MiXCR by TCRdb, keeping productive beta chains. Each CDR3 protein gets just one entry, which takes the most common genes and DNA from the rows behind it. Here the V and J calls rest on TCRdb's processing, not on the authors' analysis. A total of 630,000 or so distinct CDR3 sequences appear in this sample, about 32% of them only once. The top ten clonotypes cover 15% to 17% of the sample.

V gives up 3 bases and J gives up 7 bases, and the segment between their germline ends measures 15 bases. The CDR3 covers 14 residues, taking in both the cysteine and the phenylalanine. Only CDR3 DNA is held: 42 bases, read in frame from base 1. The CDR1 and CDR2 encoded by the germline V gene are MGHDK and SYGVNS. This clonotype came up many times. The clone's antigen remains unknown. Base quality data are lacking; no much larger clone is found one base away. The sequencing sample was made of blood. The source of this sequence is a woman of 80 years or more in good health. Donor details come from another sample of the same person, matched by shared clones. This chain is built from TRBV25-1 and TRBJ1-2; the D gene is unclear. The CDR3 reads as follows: CASSEPGYVGGYTF. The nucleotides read TGTGCCAGCAGTGAGCCGGGATATGTGGGTGGCTACACCTTC.